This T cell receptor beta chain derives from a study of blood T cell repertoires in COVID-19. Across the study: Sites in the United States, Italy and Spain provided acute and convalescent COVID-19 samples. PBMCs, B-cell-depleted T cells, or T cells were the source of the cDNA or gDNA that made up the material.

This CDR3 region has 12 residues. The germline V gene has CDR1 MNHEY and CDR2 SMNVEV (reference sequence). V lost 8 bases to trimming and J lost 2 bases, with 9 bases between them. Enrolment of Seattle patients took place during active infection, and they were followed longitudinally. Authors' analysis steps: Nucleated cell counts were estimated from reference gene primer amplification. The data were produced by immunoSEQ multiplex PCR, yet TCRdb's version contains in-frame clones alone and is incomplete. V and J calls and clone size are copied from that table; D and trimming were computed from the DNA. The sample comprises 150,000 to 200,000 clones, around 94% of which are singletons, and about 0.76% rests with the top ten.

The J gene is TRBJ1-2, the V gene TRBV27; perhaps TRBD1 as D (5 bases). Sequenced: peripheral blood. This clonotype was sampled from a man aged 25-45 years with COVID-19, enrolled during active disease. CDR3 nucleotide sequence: TGTGCCAGCCGAGCAGGGAACTATGGCTACACCTTC. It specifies CASRAGNYGYTF.